This TCR beta chain was found in a study of blood T cells in healthy people across ages. As for the study in general: Every two T cells gave about one barcoded beta molecule via template switching. Broader study findings: Expanded clonotype changes were possibly confounded by unknown donor CMV status. The fall in TCR beta diversity per million T cells was roughly linear with age.

A J-beta primer mix and a sample-barcoded 5' primer were used in a second PCR of roughly 6 to 12 cycles. All cDNA molecules were each tagged by a template-switch adaptor with 12 random nucleotides. TCRdb analysed the 5' RACE reads with MiXCR anew, one entry per CDR3 protein. The repertoire holds around 990,000 distinct CDR3 sequences, with 30% to 40% as singletons. Concerning this clonotype: Its antigen is unknown. Compared with germline, one end of the junction differs, possibly owing to a read error.

The CDR3 sequence is 15 residues long. CDR1 SGDLS and CDR2 YYNGEE come from the germline V gene. The chain recombines TRBV9 with TRBJ2-7; D may be TRBD2 (5 bases). The specimen was blood. The clonotype originates from a man in his late teens or twenties in good health. The CDR3 coding sequence is TGTGTCAGCAGCGTAGACCCGGGAACATTCTACGAGCAGTACTTC. It is translated as CVSSVDPGTFYEQYF.